These T cell receptor beta chains were read from a single sample in a study of response to subunit inactivated influenza vaccine. Using its own MiXCR run on the RT-PCR reads, TCRdb lists one record per CDR3 protein. The sample shows 600,000 to 850,000 distinct CDR3 sequences, approximately 15% of them seen only once. Here the sequenced sample was PBMCs from blood, taken around 15 days before vaccination. The origin of the receptors is a man over 45 who received an inactivated influenza vaccine. Each CDR3 is given with its conserved first and last residue. Fields, in order: V gene, D gene, clone size, J gene, CDR3 protein, CDR3 DNA. A D gene is named only where the DNA matches it firmly. Clone sizes are given selectively: once, few, many, or a class where the clone is expanded.

TRBV6-5	.	.	TRBJ2-1	CASSSGTRTYNEQFF	TGTGCCAGCAGTTCCGGGACAAGAACCTACAATGAGCAGTTCTTC
TRBV12-3/TRBV12-4	.	.	TRBJ2-3	CAGASSTDTQYF	TGTGCTGGGGCTTCTAGCACAGATACGCAGTATTTT
TRBV20-1	.	many	TRBJ1-1	CSASDRGERAFF	TGCAGTGCTAGTGATCGGGGCGAGAGAGCTTTCTTT
TRBV24-1	.	few	TRBJ2-5	CATSDRNRGETQYF	TGTGCCACCAGTGACCGGAATAGGGGAGAGACCCAGTACTTC
TRBV7-2	.	.	TRBJ2-5	CASSLDGGTTQETQYF	TGTGCCAGCAGCTTGGACGGGGGGACAACTCAAGAGACCCAGTACTTC
TRBV5-1	TRBD2	.	TRBJ2-7	CASSLVLAGPGEQYF	TGCGCCAGCAGCTTGGTATTAGCGGGGCCCGGCGAGCAGTACTTC
TRBV20-1	.	.	TRBJ1-1	CSARFGGRDTEAFF	TGCAGTGCTAGGTTCGGGGGGCGAGACACTGAAGCTTTCTTT
TRBV18	.	few	TRBJ2-1	CASSAKPDSYNEQFF	TGTGCCAGCTCAGCGAAACCAGATTCCTACAATGAGCAGTTCTTC
TRBV7-9	.	.	TRBJ1-1	CASSRIQNTEAFF	TGTGCCAGCAGCCGGATCCAGAACACTGAAGCTTTCTTT
TRBV29-1	.	.	TRBJ1-1	CSVDHTVAGTEAFF	TGCAGCGTTGATCATACGGTGGCCGGCACTGAAGCTTTCTTT
TRBV7-2	TRBD1	.	TRBJ1-2	CASSLYPGQGLYGYTF	TGTGCCAGCAGCTTATACCCGGGACAGGGTTTATATGGCTACACCTTC
TRBV28	.	many	TRBJ2-7	CASSFRTYEQYF	TGTGCCAGCAGTTTCAGGACGTACGAGCAGTACTTC
TRBV5-1	TRBD2	few	TRBJ2-1	CASSFGTSGVEQFF	TGCGCCAGCAGCTTTGGGACTAGCGGAGTTGAGCAGTTCTTC
TRBV28	TRBD2	few	TRBJ2-2	CASSLMSLAEPGELFF	TGTGCCAGCAGTTTAATGTCCCTAGCGGAACCGGGGGAGCTGTTTTTT
TRBV5-1	TRBD1	many	TRBJ1-1	CASSSGTGRDTEAFF	TGCGCCAGCAGCAGCGGGACAGGGAGGGATACTGAAGCTTTCTTT
TRBV12-3/TRBV12-4	TRBD1	.	TRBJ2-2	CASSLWTGGSGELFF	TGTGCCAGCAGTTTGTGGACAGGGGGGTCCGGGGAGCTGTTTTTT
TRBV7-2	TRBD1	.	TRBJ2-3	CASSGQGTDTQYF	TGTGCCAGCAGCGGACAGGGCACAGATACGCAGTATTTT
TRBV7-9	.	.	TRBJ1-1	CASSIPGSPLNTEAFF	TGTGCCAGCAGCATACCGGGATCTCCTCTGAACACTGAAGCTTTCTTT
TRBV11-2	TRBD1	many	TRBJ2-3	CASSPGTAFTDTQYF	TGTGCCAGCAGCCCTGGGACAGCTTTCACAGATACGCAGTATTTT
TRBV12-3/TRBV12-4	.	many	TRBJ1-1	CASSLWGGTEAFF	TGTGCCAGCAGTTTATGGGGCGGCACTGAAGCTTTCTTT
TRBV24-1	TRBD1	many	TRBJ2-7	CATSESTGTDTLYEQYF	TGTGCCACCAGTGAGTCCACCGGGACAGATACTCTCTACGAGCAGTACTTC
TRBV6-1	.	few	TRBJ2-6	CASTEGGVSGANVLTF	TGTGCCAGCACTGAAGGAGGGGTCTCTGGGGCCAACGTCCTGACTTTC
TRBV20-1	TRBD1	.	TRBJ2-3	CSVTRQGRTDTQYF	TGCAGTGTCACTCGACAGGGGCGCACAGATACGCAGTATTTT
TRBV5-1	.	few	TRBJ2-5	CASSKETGMRKTQYF	TGCGCCAGCAGCAAGGAAACAGGGATGAGAAAGACCCAGTACTTC
TRBV11-1	.	.	TRBJ2-3	CASSPRLDTDTQYF	TGTGCCAGCAGCCCCAGACTCGACACAGATACGCAGTATTTT
TRBV20-1	.	.	TRBJ2-7	CSARQAMAYEQYF	TGCAGTGCTAGACAGGCTATGGCCTACGAGCAGTACTTC
TRBV20-1	TRBD2	.	TRBJ2-1	CSARGTAGIAGAEQFF	TGCAGTGCTAGAGGGACCGCGGGGATAGCGGGAGCTGAGCAGTTCTTC
TRBV20-1	TRBD1	few	TRBJ1-1	CRTGTGGTEAFF	TGCAGAACCGGGACAGGGGGTACTGAAGCTTTCTTT
TRBV11-3	TRBD2	few	TRBJ2-1	CASRLAGDNEQFF	TGTGCCAGCAGACTAGCGGGAGACAATGAGCAGTTCTTC
TRBV20-1	.	.	TRBJ1-3	CSAPDRGSGNTIYF	TGCAGTGCTCCGGATCGAGGCTCTGGAAACACCATATATTTT
TRBV11-2	.	few	TRBJ1-1	CASSRDGRNTEAFF	TGTGCCAGCAGCCGAGACGGAAGGAACACTGAAGCTTTCTTT
TRBV7-9	TRBD1	.	TRBJ2-3	CASSFGTGDAGDTQYF	TGTGCCAGCAGCTTTGGTACAGGGGATGCGGGAGATACGCAGTATTTT
TRBV12-3/TRBV12-4	.	many	TRBJ2-7	CASSPDLPYEQYF	TGTGCCAGCAGTCCAGACTTACCCTACGAGCAGTACTTC
TRBV7-2	TRBD1	.	TRBJ1-1	CASSKPGTANTEAFF	TGTGCCAGCAGCAAACCTGGGACAGCGAACACTGAAGCTTTCTTT
TRBV6-1	.	many	TRBJ2-1	CASTRASGRGRDEQFF	TGTGCCAGCACAAGGGCGTCAGGGAGAGGTAGGGATGAGCAGTTCTTC
TRBV20-1	TRBD1	.	TRBJ2-1	CSATTGGTGFF	TGCAGTGCTACCACAGGGGGCACGGGGTTCTTC
TRBV20-1	TRBD1	.	TRBJ2-4	CSAETGDSGIQYF	TGCAGTGCTGAGACAGGGGACTCGGGGATTCAGTACTTC
TRBV12-3/TRBV12-4	.	few	TRBJ1-1	CASSLLGKAAFF	TGTGCCAGCAGTTTATTGGGGAAGGCAGCTTTCTTT
TRBV30	.	few	TRBJ2-7	CAWSRGGPYEQYF	TGTGCCTGGAGTCGGGGAGGACCCTACGAGCAGTACTTC
TRBV7-9	TRBD1	few	TRBJ2-5	CASSHGQGVGNQETQYF	TGTGCCAGCAGCCACGGACAGGGTGTGGGGAACCAAGAGACCCAGTACTTC
TRBV12-3/TRBV12-4	TRBD2	.	TRBJ2-1	CASSGGRARNEQFF	TGTGCCAGCTCGGGCGGGAGGGCACGCAATGAGCAGTTCTTC